This entry lists 30 T cell receptor beta chains sequenced from one sample in a study of blood T cell repertoires in COVID-19. Repertoires were generated with immunoSEQ multiplex PCR, while TCRdb's copy carries only in-frame clones and drops some. The sample shows about 150,000 clones, 70% to 90% of them seen only once. Sequencing was done on a sample of peripheral blood. These receptors originate from an older woman with COVID-19, enrolled during active disease.

The V call is TRBV6-5, the J call TRBJ2-7; no reliable D call. Germline V gene lookup returns CDR1 MNHEY and CDR2 SVGAGI. Trimming shortened V by 7 bases and J by 7 bases, and 17 bases separated the two germline ends. This CDR3 is 13 amino acids long. The CDR3 coding sequence is TGTGCCAGCAACCCCGGAGCCTCCAAAGAGCAGTACTTC. Its protein product is CASNPGASKEQYF.

The rearrangement links TRBV6-5 to TRBJ2-7; TRBD1 matches at 9 bases. The length of the CDR3 is 15 residues. Germline assignment: CDR1 MNHEY and CDR2 SVGAGI. Trimming at V came to 7 bases and at J to 5 bases, leaving 12 bases not matched to a gene. CDR3 region: CASKPGQGGRDEQYF. In DNA form, the CDR3 reads TGTGCCAGCAAACCGGGACAGGGAGGAAGGGACGAGCAGTACTTC.

The chain carries TRBV4-2 and TRBJ1-1, with D maybe TRBD1 (5 bases). V was cut by 1 base and J by 1 base, with 10 bases left in between. Germline V gives CDR1 LGHNA, CDR2 YNFKEQ. The CDR3 spans 15 residues. The CDR3 nucleotides are TGTGCCAGCAGCCAAGTTGGGCAGGGGAACACTGAAGCTTTCTTT. Translated, it gives CASSQVGQGNTEAFF.

The V call is TRBV4-2, the J call TRBJ2-5; a weak D match, TRBD2 (5 bases). There are 15 residues in the CDR3. Germline CDR1 is LGHNA and CDR2 is YNFKEQ. V was cut by 0 bases and J by 2 bases, with 10 bases left in between. CDR3: CASSQDWRAQETQYF. In DNA, the CDR3 is TGTGCCAGCAGCCAAGACTGGCGGGCGCAAGAGACCCAGTACTTC.

The chain combines TRBV7-3 with TRBJ1-2, with TRBD1 matching 7 bases. V dropped 5 bases and J dropped 1; count of bases not matched to a gene: 4. CDR1 and CDR2 from the germline V gene are SGHTA and FQGTGA. The CDR3 has 14 residues. The CDR3 sequence is CASSPGGLNYGYTF. Written as DNA, the CDR3 is TGTGCCAGCAGCCCAGGGGGGCTTAACTATGGCTACACCTTC.

This clone was detected a few times. The chain couples TRBV7-9 to TRBJ2-5; a weak D match, TRBD1 (5 bases). This CDR3 is built from 14 residues. The V end lost 5 bases, the J end lost 2 bases, and 12 bases lay between the germline ends. Germline loops: CDR1 SEHNR, CDR2 FQNEAQ (reference sequence). CDR3 protein: CASSVTAEQETQYF. The CDR3, as DNA: TGTGCCAGCAGCGTGACAGCTGAACAAGAGACCCAGTACTTC.

This chain uses TRBV30 with TRBJ2-1; 7 nucleotides agree with TRBD1. The CDR3 runs to 14 residues. Germline CDR1 reads GTSNPN; CDR2 reads SVGIG (reference sequence). Trimming cost V 4 bases and J 1 base; bases outside gene matches: 4. CDR3 in DNA: TGTGCCTGGAAACAGGGGCAATCCTACAATGAGCAGTTCTTC. Its protein product is CAWKQGQSYNEQFF.

This chain connects TRBV7-3 to TRBJ2-2, with TRBD1 identical over 7 bases. The trim removed 2 bases at V and 4 bases at J, leaving 1 base unmatched. The V gene's germline CDR1 is SGHTA and CDR2 FQGTGA. The CDR3 loop spans 14 amino acids. CDR3 in DNA: TGTGCCAGCAGCTTAGACAGGGCCACCGGGGAGCTGTTTTTT. Translating it yields CASSLDRATGELFF.

This clone appeared once. V usage is TRBV6-5 and J usage is TRBJ1-5; no clear D gene. The CDR3 spans 12 residues. Per the germline V gene, CDR1 is MNHEY and CDR2 is SVGAGI. Trimming took off 8 bases at V and 0 bases at J, with 5 bases between the two ends. CDR3 nucleotide sequence: TGTGCCAGCGGCAGTAGCAATCAGCCCCAGCATTTT. Its translation is CASGSSNQPQHF.

On this clone itself: The identical CDR3 is also encoded by other nucleotide sequences in the sample. The V and J genes are TRBV12-3 or TRBV12-4 and TRBJ1-6; D is possibly TRBD1 (5 bases). The CDR3 spans 13 residues. V was pared by 6 bases and J by 7 bases, with 10 bases between. The CDR3 DNA reads as TGTGCCAGCAGGCCGCAGGGAAATTCACCCCTCCACTTT. This translates into CASRPQGNSPLHF.

The chain joins TRBV5-4 to TRBJ1-2; 9 positions agree with TRBD1. CDR1 SGHNT and CDR2 YYREEE come from the germline V gene (reference sequence). The V and J ends lost 5 bases and 8 bases, in that order; junction bases with no gene match: 10. This CDR3 is 14 amino acids long. In DNA form, the CDR3 reads TGTGCCAGCAGAGTAACCGGGACAGGGTACGGCTACACCTTC. Protein: CASRVTGTGYGYTF.

The chain is built from TRBV7-9 and TRBJ2-6, with D perhaps TRBD1 (6 bases). The CDR3 consists of 18 residues. The V and J ends lost 4 bases and 0 bases respectively, with 16 bases between them. Germline CDR1 reads SEHNR; CDR2 reads FQNEAQ (reference sequence). The chain's CDR3 is CASSSYRTESSGANVLTF. The CDR3 region has the DNA TGTGCCAGCAGCTCCTACCGGACAGAGAGCTCTGGGGCCAACGTCCTGACTTTC.

The V and J genes are TRBV7-3 and TRBJ2-3; TRBD1 aligns across 8 bases. J was trimmed by 6 bases and V by 5 bases; bases with no gene match: 7. The CDR3 runs 14 residues. CDR1 and CDR2 from the germline V gene are SGHTA and FQGTGA. The CDR3 bases are TGTGCCAGCAGCCCGGGGACAGGCGGGGATACGCAGTATTTT. Its translation is CASSPGTGGDTQYF.

This clone occurred a few times. The J gene is TRBJ1-2, the V gene TRBV6-5; D uncertain. The CDR3 is 14 residues long. V lost 3 bases to trimming and J lost 5 bases, with 13 bases between them. CDR1 is MNHEY, CDR2 SVGAGI, per germline. As DNA, the CDR3 is TGTGCCAGCAGTTATGAGCGGAGGCGGTATGGCTACACCTTC. Protein product: CASSYERRRYGYTF.

J is TRBJ1-1 and V is TRBV14, with D possibly matching TRBD1 (6 bases). The V gene's germline CDR1 is SGHDN and CDR2 FVKESK. This CDR3 has 15 amino acids. Trimming took off 1 base at V and 1 base at J, with 10 bases between the two ends. The CDR3 nucleotides are TGTGCCAGCAGCCAAGTGGGCAGGGGGAACACTGAAGCTTTCTTT. It codes for CASSQVGRGNTEAFF.

The chain employs TRBV4-1 and TRBJ1-1; D might be TRBD1 (6 bases). This CDR3 is built from 19 residues. The germline gives CDR1 MGHRA, CDR2 YSYEKL. V lost 0 bases, J lost 1 base, and 21 bases lay in between. CDR3 sequence: CASSQETTGMRGKNTEAFF. The CDR3 region has the DNA TGCGCCAGCAGCCAAGAAACCACAGGGATGAGGGGAAAGAACACTGAAGCTTTCTTT.

This clone was observed once. This chain links TRBV19 with TRBJ1-3; possible D gene TRBD1, 5 bases. Germline values: CDR1 LNHDA, CDR2 SQIVND (reference sequence). Trimming took off 5 bases at V and 0 bases at J, with 14 bases between the two ends. The CDR3 contains 16 residues. The CDR3 DNA follows: TGTGCCAGTAGTGCCGGACACTCGACCTCTGGAAACACCATATATTTT. It codes for CASSAGHSTSGNTIYF.

In this sample, this clone turned up once. The chain joins TRBV10-3 to TRBJ1-6; D is undetermined. The germline gives CDR1 ENHRY, CDR2 SYGVKD. The V end lost 0 bases, the J end lost 7 bases, and 10 bases lay between the germline ends. The CDR3 length is 15 residues. The DNA of the CDR3 is TGTGCCATCAGTGAGTCGAACGGGGAAAATTCACCCCTCCACTTT. Translation: CAISESNGENSPLHF.

The chain combines TRBV6-1 with TRBJ2-1; 8 bases line up with TRBD2. Germline-derived CDR1 and CDR2 are MNHNS and SASEGT. With 3 bases clipped from V and 8 bases from J, the junction kept 6 bases outside the gene matches. The CDR3 runs to 14 residues. CDR3 nucleotides: TGTGCCAGCAGTGAGACAGGCGGGGGGCATGAGCAGTTCTTC. Protein product: CASSETGGGHEQFF.

This chain uses TRBV5-1 with TRBJ1-6; D gene unclear. V lost 3 bases and J lost 7, with 11 bases in between. Germline assignment: CDR1 SGHRS and CDR2 YFSETQ. The CDR3 contains 14 residues. The CDR3 nucleotides read TGCGCCAGCAGCTACTATTCCGGAAATTCACCCCTCCACTTT. It yields the protein CASSYYSGNSPLHF.

This clone is a singleton in its sample. The chain uses TRBV29-1 and TRBJ1-2; TRBD1 agrees at 9 bases. CDR3 length: 15 residues. CDR1 is SQVTM, CDR2 ANQGSEA, per germline. V trimming: 0 bases; J trimming: 4 bases; junction bases outside the gene matches: 6. In DNA, the CDR3 is TGCAGCGTTGAAGATCGGACAGGGGAGGCCTATGGCTACACCTTC. It translates to CSVEDRTGEAYGYTF.

The V call is TRBV9, the J call TRBJ2-7; D might be TRBD2 (6 bases). CDR1 is SGDLS, CDR2 YYNGEE, per germline. Trimming took 0 bases from V and 7 from J, leaving 14 bases between them. CDR3 length equals 14 residues. CDR3 DNA sequence: TGTGCCAGCAGCGTAGGGATCGGGAGCGGAGAGCAGTACTTC. Translated: CASSVGIGSGEQYF.

The gene calls are TRBV29-1 and TRBJ1-1, with D unresolved. This CDR3 has 10 amino acids. Trimming removed 0 bases from V and 8 bases from J, with 4 bases in between. From germline, CDR1 is SQVTM and CDR2 ANQGSEA. CDR3 nucleotides: TGCAGCGTTGAAGATGCGGAAGCTTTCTTT. Amino acids: CSVEDAEAFF. Drawing the rest from reference TRBV29-1 and TRBJ1-1, the complete variable domain is SAVISQKPSRDICQRGTSLTIQCQVDSQVTMMFWYRQQPGQSLTLIATANQGSEATYESGFVIDKFPISRPNLTFSTLTVSNMSPEDSSIYLCSVEDAEAFFGQGTRLTVV.

This clone was observed a few times. The genes are TRBV6-5 and TRBJ1-1; unclear D gene. Trimming shortened V by 6 bases and J by 1 base, and 9 bases separated the two germline ends. Germline V gene sequence: CDR1 MNHEY, CDR2 SVGAGI. The CDR3 length is 13 residues. As DNA, the CDR3 is TGTGCCAGCAGAGTATTAGAGAACACTGAAGCTTTCTTT. Translated: CASRVLENTEAFF.

A single count supports this clone. The V gene is TRBV6-1, the J gene TRBJ2-3, with D possibly TRBD1 on 6 matching bases. CDR3 length: 14 amino acids. Trimming removed 0 bases from V and 8 bases from J, with 12 bases in between. CDR1 is MNHNS, CDR2 SASEGT, per germline. DNA for the CDR3: TGTGCCAGCAGTGAAGCCCCCCAGGGGACTACGCAGTATTTT. Translated, it gives CASSEAPQGTTQYF.

Only a few counts were recorded for this clone. The chain combines TRBV2 with TRBJ2-3, with 12 bases that match TRBD2. Germline-derived CDR1 and CDR2 are SNHLY and FYNNEI. The J segment lost 6 bases and the V segment lost 3 bases, leaving 7 bases of the junction unmatched. The CDR3 runs 16 residues. The CDR3 here is CASSEEPSGGADTQYF. The CDR3 DNA is TGTGCCAGCAGTGAGGAACCTAGCGGGGGGGCGGATACGCAGTATTTT.

V gene TRBV24-1 combines with J gene TRBJ2-1; 11 bases line up with TRBD2. This CDR3 is 15 amino acids long. Germline V gene lookup returns CDR1 KGHDR and CDR2 SFDVKD. V shed 8 bases, J shed 5 bases, and the junction held 7 bases outside the gene matches. Written as DNA, the CDR3 is TGTGCCACCACTCTGGGACTAGCGGTGAACAATGAGCAGTTCTTC. Its protein product is CATTLGLAVNNEQFF.

The gene calls are TRBV13 and TRBJ2-7, with D possibly TRBD1 on 6 matching bases. Trimming removed 3 bases from V and 3 bases from J, with 15 bases in between. The germline V gene encodes CDR1 PRHDT and CDR2 FYEKMQ (reference sequence). CDR3 length: 15 residues. The CDR3 is CASSLIRQVNYEQYF. CDR3 bases: TGTGCCAGCAGCTTGATCCGACAGGTGAACTACGAGCAGTACTTC.

This clone was detected only once. CDR3 in amino acids: CASSLAGRGEKLFF. The CDR3 coding sequence is TGTGCCAGCAGCTTAGCGGGGCGGGGTGAAAAACTGTTTTTT. This chain joins TRBV7-8 and TRBJ1-4; D may be TRBD1 (5 bases). In germline, CDR1 is SGHVS, CDR2 FQNEAQ. The CDR3 sequence is 14 residues long. Trimming left V 0 bases short and J 7 bases short, with 9 bases between.

The chain uses TRBV5-4 and TRBJ1-2; 11 nucleotides match TRBD1. The germline V gene encodes CDR1 SGHNT and CDR2 YYREEE (reference sequence). Trimming at V came to 5 bases and at J to 3 bases, leaving 6 bases not matched to a gene. The CDR3 extends over 15 amino acids. CDR3 residues: CASRKGQGEDYGYTF. CDR3 sequence (DNA): TGTGCCAGCAGAAAGGGACAGGGGGAGGACTATGGCTACACCTTC.